This entry lists 28 T cell receptor beta chains sequenced from one sample in a study of CD8 T cells in Susac syndrome. An input of about 0.45 to 1 ug of RNA was subjected to reverse transcription using random hexamers. Each CDR3 protein is one row after TCRdb ran MiXCR on the immunoSEQ multiplex PCR reads. The sample shows about 190,000 distinct CDR3 sequences, approximately 95% of them seen only once. The sample was CD8+ T cells from PBMCs. Receptors originate from a human donor with Susac syndrome.

V is TRBV6-2 or TRBV6-3 and J is TRBJ2-7; no definite D call. The CDR3 consists of 16 residues. V was pared by 5 bases and J by 0 bases, with 17 bases between. The germline CDR1 and CDR2 sequences are MNHEY and SVGEGT. This CDR3 is CASSPREVSSSYEQYF. CDR3 DNA sequence: TGTGCCAGCAGTCCCCGCGAAGTCTCGAGCTCCTACGAGCAGTACTTC.

The V gene is TRBV7-3, the J gene TRBJ1-2; possible D gene TRBD1, 6 bases. Trimming removed 5 bases from V and 2 bases from J, with 15 bases in between. CDR3 size: 15 residues. The germline V gene has CDR1 SGHTA and CDR2 FQGTGA. The CDR3 sequence: CASSPLGGANYGYTF. CDR3 coding DNA: TGTGCCAGCAGCCCCCTGGGGGGGGCAAACTATGGCTACACCTTC.

The J gene is TRBJ2-3, the V gene TRBV5-4; the match to TRBD2 covers 9 bases. CDR3 size: 21 residues. V trimming: 2 bases; J trimming: 6 bases; junction bases outside the gene matches: 25. Germline-derived CDR1 and CDR2 are SGHNT and YYREEE (reference sequence). Written as DNA, the CDR3 is TGTGCCAGCAGCTTTCGTCGGCTGTTCGAGCGGGAGGTCTCAGCTTACGATACGCAGTATTTT. It codes for CASSFRRLFEREVSAYDTQYF.

The chain is built from TRBV28 and TRBJ1-2; D is possibly TRBD1 (6 bases). The V end lost 5 bases, the J end lost 2 bases, and 18 bases lay between the germline ends. This CDR3 comprises 16 residues. Germline-derived CDR1 and CDR2 are MDHEN and SYDVKM. As DNA, the CDR3 is TGTGCCAGCAGTCCCTTAGGAACAGGGCTGAACTATGGCTACACCTTC. It specifies CASSPLGTGLNYGYTF.

This chain uses TRBV5-1 with TRBJ2-3, with 8 bases aligning to TRBD2. This CDR3 has 14 residues. Germline-derived CDR1 and CDR2 are SGHRS and YFSETQ. V was pared by 4 bases and J by 4 bases, with 5 bases of the junction left unmatched. The CDR3 DNA sequence: TGCGCCAGCAGCCCACGACTAGCGCCAGATACGCAGTATTTT. Translation gives CASSPRLAPDTQYF.

This chain connects TRBV30 to TRBJ2-7; D is undetermined. Trimming left V 2 bases short and J 3 bases short, with 11 bases between. This CDR3 is built from 13 residues. Germline V CDR1 and CDR2: GTSNPN, SVGIG (reference sequence). This CDR3 reads CAWSWSASYEQYF. The CDR3 bases are TGTGCCTGGAGTTGGTCAGCCAGCTACGAGCAGTACTTC.

As concerns this clonotype: The junction shows a germline mismatch at one end, possibly a read error. V usage is TRBV20-1 and J usage is TRBJ1-2; D perhaps matches TRBD1 (5 bases). Germline CDR1 and CDR2: DFQATT and SNEGSKA (reference sequence). The CDR3 loop spans 14 amino acids. The CDR3 DNA is TGCAGTGCCAGAGGTCGCCAGGGTATGGTCGGCTACACCTTC. This gives the protein CSARGRQGMVGYTF.

On this clonotype itself: The germline gene is not matched at one end of the junction; a read error may be the cause. CDR3 bases: TGCGCCAGCAGCTTGGTAGAATCTAGCGGGGGCGCCACCTTC. This encodes CASSLVESSGGATF. The chain joins TRBV5-1 to TRBJ2-7; the match to TRBD2 covers 10 bases. The CDR3 has 14 amino acids. The germline CDR1 and CDR2 sequences are SGHRS and YFSETQ.

This clonotype has just one count. This chain uses TRBV29-1 with TRBJ2-2; D gene uncertain. The CDR3 sequence is 11 residues long. With 3 bases removed from V and 8 bases from J, the gap between germline ends came to 7 bases. Germline V lookup: CDR1 SQVTM, CDR2 ANQGSEA. The DNA for the CDR3 is TGCAGCGTTGATGGATGGGGGGAGCTGTTTTTT. Residues: CSVDGWGELFF.

J is TRBJ1-2 and V is TRBV6-5; D uncertain. V gave up 0 bases and J gave up 10 bases, with 15 bases separating them. This CDR3 contains 14 residues. The germline V gene encodes CDR1 MNHEY and CDR2 SVGAGI. The DNA of the CDR3 is TGTGCCAGCAGTTACTCGAGTCTGAGGGTGGACTACACCTTC. The encoded protein is CASSYSSLRVDYTF.

The J gene is TRBJ1-6, the V gene TRBV20-1; 9 nucleotides match TRBD1. Unmatched junction bases numbered 6, after V lost 6 bases and J lost 6 bases. This CDR3 has 14 amino acids. In germline, CDR1 is DFQATT, CDR2 SNEGSKA (reference sequence). For the CDR3, the DNA is TGCAGTGCCCGGGACAGGGTGCCTAATTCACCCCTCCACTTT. Translating gives CSARDRVPNSPLHF.

The chain uses TRBV20-1 and TRBJ1-2; D may be TRBD1 (5 bases). The ends were cut back, 2 bases at V and 0 bases at J, with 16 bases in the middle. CDR1 and CDR2 from the germline V gene are DFQATT and SNEGSKA (reference sequence). This CDR3 is built from 16 residues. CDR3 bases: TGCAGTGCTAGACCTACGCCGAGGGGCGCTAACTATGGCTACACCTTC. Its protein is CSARPTPRGANYGYTF.

This clonotype was counted a single time. V and J are TRBV10-3 and TRBJ1-2; the match to TRBD1 covers 7 bases. V was clipped by 7 bases and J by 8 bases; unmatched bases: 10. The length of the CDR3 is 13 residues. CDR1 ENHRY and CDR2 SYGVKD come from the germline V gene. DNA for the CDR3: TGTGCCATCACCACTGACAGGGTTCAAGGCTACACCTTC. It codes for CAITTDRVQGYTF.

The rearrangement links TRBV20-1 to TRBJ2-7, with D possibly matching TRBD2 (5 bases). The V end was cut by 5 bases, the J end by 6 bases, with 23 bases between. CDR3 size: 15 residues. The germline CDR1 and CDR2 sequences are DFQATT and SNEGSKA (reference sequence). CDR3 sequence reads: CSASPFLGVIGEQYF. The CDR3, as DNA: TGCAGTGCTTCCCCTTTTTTGGGAGTAATAGGCGAGCAGTACTTC.

The chain recombines TRBV20-1 with TRBJ2-5; D call uncertain. The germline CDR1 and CDR2 sequences are DFQATT and SNEGSKA (reference sequence). V was trimmed by 1 base and J by 3 bases, leaving 12 bases between them. The CDR3 totals 14 residues. The CDR3 sequence is CSARVRTGEETQYF. CDR3 nucleotides: TGCAGTGCTAGAGTTCGGACGGGTGAAGAGACCCAGTACTTC.

The V gene is TRBV7-9, the J gene TRBJ2-7, with no clear D. Per germline, CDR1 SEHNR and CDR2 FQNEAQ (reference sequence). V dropped 2 bases and J dropped 5 bases, with 16 bases sitting between them. CDR3 size: 15 residues. The DNA for the CDR3 is TGTGCCAGCAGCTTAAAGGGTCCCCCTGGGAACGAGCAGTACTTC. It translates to CASSLKGPPGNEQYF.

This clonotype was found once. The chain couples TRBV7-9 to TRBJ1-5; no clear D. The CDR3 sequence is 15 residues long. V was shortened by 5 bases and J by 2 bases, with 13 bases between the two germline ends. The V gene's germline CDR1 is SEHNR and CDR2 FQNEAQ (reference sequence). The CDR3 sequence is CASSPGPPGNQPQHF. The CDR3 DNA reads as TGTGCCAGCAGCCCCGGTCCTCCCGGCAATCAGCCCCAGCATTTT. Full variable domain (outside the CDR3, taken from reference TRBV7-9 and TRBJ1-5): DTGVSQNPRHKITKRGQNVTFRCDPISEHNRLYWYRQTLGQGPEFLTYFQNEAQLEKSRLLSDRFSAERPKGSFSTLEIQRTEQGDSAMYLCASSPGPPGNQPQHFGDGTRLSIL.

This clonotype was observed a single time. The chain joins TRBV15 to TRBJ2-7, with D possibly matching TRBD1 (5 bases). The CDR3 has 13 residues. The V gene's germline CDR1 is LNHNV and CDR2 YYDKDF (reference sequence). V lost 5 bases, J lost 3 bases, and 11 bases lay in between. The CDR3 protein is CATSGDRGYEQYF. Written as DNA, the CDR3 is TGTGCCACCAGCGGCGATAGGGGCTACGAGCAGTACTTC.

This rearrangement joins TRBV28 to TRBJ1-2; D not resolved. The germline V gene encodes CDR1 MDHEN and CDR2 SYDVKM. This CDR3 has 13 residues. Between the trimmed V and J ends, which lost 5 bases and 3 bases, there was a span of 10 bases. CDR3 in DNA: TGTGCCAGCAGTGAACCCTTAGACTATGGCTACACCTTC. Its translation is CASSEPLDYGYTF.

This clonotype was seen just once. The chain employs TRBV9 and TRBJ2-7, with 8 bases fitting TRBD1. The V gene end was trimmed by 3 bases and the J gene end by 0 bases; junction bases not matched to a gene: 5. CDR3 length: 15 residues. Per the germline V gene, CDR1 is SGDLS and CDR2 is YYNGEE. CDR3 nucleotide sequence: TGTGCCAGCAGCGCCTCAGGGGGCGGCTCCTACGAGCAGTACTTC. Its protein product is CASSASGGGSYEQYF.

This clonotype was observed once. The chain combines TRBV9 with TRBJ1-1; D remains ambiguous. Germline V CDR1 and CDR2: SGDLS, YYNGEE. V lost 0 bases and J 5 bases, leaving 11 bases between the germline ends. There are 14 residues in the CDR3. The CDR3 here is CASSVARVGTEAFF. CDR3 in DNA: TGTGCCAGCAGCGTAGCTCGTGTGGGTACTGAAGCTTTCTTT. Full variable domain (rest looked up from reference TRBV9 and TRBJ1-1): DSGVTQTPKHLITATGQRVTLRCSPRSGDLSVYWYQQSLDQGLQFLIQYYNGEERAKGNILERFSAQQFPDLHSELNLSSLELGDSALYFCASSVARVGTEAFFGQGTRLTVV.

V and J are TRBV4-1 and TRBJ1-3; 7 positions agree with TRBD1. Per the germline V gene, CDR1 is MGHRA and CDR2 is YSYEKL. The CDR3 loop spans 15 amino acids. V shed 5 bases, J shed 0 bases, and the junction held 4 bases outside the gene matches. In nucleotides, the CDR3 is TGCGCCAGCAGCGCGGGACAGAACTCTGGAAACACCATATATTTT. As protein: CASSAGQNSGNTIYF.

The chain joins TRBV28 to TRBJ2-1, with 9 bases fitting TRBD1. Trimming removed 6 bases from V and 8 bases from J; junction bases left unmatched: 5. The germline CDR1 and CDR2 sequences are MDHEN and SYDVKM. The CDR3 sequence is 13 residues long. CDR3 protein: CASRWTGVDEQFF. The CDR3 DNA reads as TGTGCCAGCAGATGGACAGGGGTAGATGAGCAGTTCTTC. Variable domain in full (rest from reference TRBV28 and TRBJ2-1): DVKVTQSSRYLVKRTGEKVFLECVQDMDHENMFWYRQDPGLGLRLIYFSYDVKMKEKGDIPEGYSVSREKKERFSLILESASTNQTSMYLCASRWTGVDEQFFGPGTRLTVL.

The V and J genes are TRBV4-1 and TRBJ2-3; 7 positions match TRBD2. There are 15 residues in the CDR3. After removal of 1 base from V and 5 bases from J, the junction contained 6 bases not matched to a gene. Germline CDR1 is MGHRA and CDR2 is YSYEKL. CDR3 nucleotides: TGCGCCAGCAGCCAAGTACTGAGCGGGGAAGATACGCAGTATTTT. Translated: CASSQVLSGEDTQYF.

The chain links TRBV27 to TRBJ1-3; the D is unclear. The V end was cut by 6 bases, the J end by 2 bases, with 11 bases between. The germline V gene has CDR1 MNHEY and CDR2 SMNVEV (reference sequence). The CDR3 extends over 14 amino acids. The CDR3 here is CASSPMSTGNTIYF. CDR3 in DNA: TGTGCCAGCAGCCCGATGAGCACTGGAAACACCATATATTTT.

V is TRBV9 and J is TRBJ1-5; D is unclear. Germline values: CDR1 SGDLS, CDR2 YYNGEE. There are 15 residues in the CDR3. The V end lost 4 bases, the J end lost 4 bases, and 15 bases lay between the germline ends. DNA for the CDR3: TGTGCCAGCAGCTTGGAAGGTAATTATAATCAGCCCCAGCATTTT. Amino acid sequence: CASSLEGNYNQPQHF.

V gene TRBV18 combines with J gene TRBJ1-1; D is unresolved. This CDR3 contains 13 residues. Trimming stripped 3 bases from V and 5 bases from J, with 10 bases between. Germline-derived CDR1 and CDR2 are KGHSH and LQKENI. The DNA for the CDR3 is TGTGCCAGCTCACCTAACGCAGATACTGAAGCTTTCTTT. Its protein product is CASSPNADTEAFF. Together with reference TRBV18 and TRBJ1-1, the CDR3 gives the full variable domain: NAGVMQNPRHLVRRRGQEARLRCSPMKGHSHVYWYRQLPEEGLKFMVYLQKENIIDESGMPKERFSAEFPKEGPSILRIQQVVRGDSAAYFCASSPNADTEAFFGQGTRLTVV.

The chain links TRBV13 to TRBJ2-2, with 8 bases identical to TRBD2. The CDR3 is 17 amino acids. J lost 6 bases, V lost 2 bases, and 11 bases had no gene match. CDR1 is PRHDT and CDR2 is FYEKMQ in the germline V gene (reference sequence). The DNA for the CDR3 is TGTGCCAGCAGCTTATCCCCGGGACTAGAGTCTTCCGGGGAGCTGTTTTTT. Translating it yields CASSLSPGLESSGELFF.